This passage covers 7 T cell receptor beta chains from one sample sequenced in a study of tumor-infiltrating lymphocytes in primary liver carcinoma. Researchers generated TCR beta cDNA from 500 ng of total RNA, relying on a constant-region primer. Generation of the TCR beta libraries relied on three nested multiplex PCR rounds using slightly modified ARM-PCR. The study ran its first two PCR rounds for about 11 cycles each, using TRBV1-TRBV30 forward primers and a C-beta reverse primer. TCRdb used MiXCR to reprocess the multiplex PCR reads, holding one entry per CDR3 protein. The table records 190,000 or so distinct CDR3 sequences, almost 65% of them present only once. Alongside blood RNA obtained from unsorted whole blood, germline DNA was also extracted. The sequenced sample was peripheral blood. These receptors originate from a woman aged 60 to 75 with primary liver carcinoma and hepatitis B virus infection.

Turning to this clonotype: At one end, the junction sequence differs from germline, possibly due to a read error. The V call is TRBV6-6, the J call TRBJ2-3, with 10 bases fitting TRBD1. Germline assignment: CDR1 MNHNY and CDR2 SVGAGI (reference sequence). The CDR3 sequence is 15 residues long. The CDR3 reads CASSPRDRGTHTQCF. Here the CDR3 DNA reads TGTGCCAGCAGTCCCCGGGACAGGGGAACACATACGCAGTGTTTT.

This clonotype is classed as medium-sized. The chain recombines TRBV29-1 with TRBJ2-7, with 12 bases matching TRBD1. V was pared by 7 bases and J by 6 bases, with 7 bases of the junction left unmatched. CDR1 and CDR2 (germline): SQVTM, ANQGSEA. CDR3 length: 13 residues. In DNA, the CDR3 is TGCAGCGCCTGGGACAGGGGGCGCTTCGAGCAGTACTTC. Amino acids: CSAWDRGRFEQYF.

The chain joins TRBV28 to TRBJ1-1, with TRBD1 as a possible D gene (5 bases). This CDR3 is 14 amino acids long. Trimming took off 6 bases at V and 5 bases at J, with 16 bases between the two ends. From germline, CDR1 is MDHEN and CDR2 SYDVKM. The DNA for the CDR3 is TGTGCCAGCAGCCCCGGGACGGTCCCGACTGAAGCTTTCTTT. Its protein is CASSPGTVPTEAFF.

This rearrangement joins TRBV28 to TRBJ1-1; D might be TRBD1 (5 bases). V was trimmed by 3 bases and J by 5 bases, leaving 13 bases between them. CDR1 and CDR2 (germline): MDHEN, SYDVKM. The length of the CDR3 is 14 residues. The CDR3 loop reads CASSLGRVETEAFF. The CDR3 coding sequence is TGTGCCAGCAGTTTGGGCAGGGTAGAGACTGAAGCTTTCTTT. The full variable domain, in which reference TRBV28 and TRBJ1-1 provide the parts outside the CDR3, is DVKVTQSSRYLVKRTGEKVFLECVQDMDHENMFWYRQDPGLGLRLIYFSYDVKMKEKGDIPEGYSVSREKKERFSLILESASTNQTSMYLCASSLGRVETEAFFGQGTRLTVV.

A word on this clonotype: A read error may be the cause here, since a much bigger clone is one base away. The chain is built from TRBV12-3 or TRBV12-4 and TRBJ2-1, with 7 nucleotides matching TRBD1. CDR3 length equals 19 residues. V shed 7 bases, J shed 4 bases, and the junction held 22 bases outside the gene matches. Written as DNA, the CDR3 is TGTGCCAGCAATTTGACTGCCAGGGGGAAAAATAAGCCGTACAATGAGCAGTTCTTC. Residues: CASNLTARGKNKPYNEQFF.

As regards this clonotype: One base away lies a much larger clone, so this may be a sequencing read error. The rearrangement uses TRBV12-3 or TRBV12-4 and TRBJ1-2; 7 bases fit TRBD1. The CDR3 sequence is 13 residues long. V dropped 6 bases and J dropped 5; count of bases not matched to a gene: 6. The CDR3 loop reads CASSIPGGYGYTF. CDR3 DNA sequence: TGTGCCAGCAGCATTCCAGGGGGTTATGGCTACACCTTC.

By its share, this clonotype is medium-sized (0.01 to 0.1%). V is TRBV11-2 and J is TRBJ2-1; D is possibly TRBD2 (6 bases). This CDR3 is 16 amino acids long. With 1 base removed from V and 0 bases from J, the gap between germline ends came to 10 bases. CDR1 is SGHAT and CDR2 is FQNNGV in the germline V gene. CDR3 sequence (DNA): TGTGCCAGCAGCTTAGGGGGGGAGAGCTCCTACAATGAGCAGTTCTTC. Its translation is CASSLGGESSYNEQFF.